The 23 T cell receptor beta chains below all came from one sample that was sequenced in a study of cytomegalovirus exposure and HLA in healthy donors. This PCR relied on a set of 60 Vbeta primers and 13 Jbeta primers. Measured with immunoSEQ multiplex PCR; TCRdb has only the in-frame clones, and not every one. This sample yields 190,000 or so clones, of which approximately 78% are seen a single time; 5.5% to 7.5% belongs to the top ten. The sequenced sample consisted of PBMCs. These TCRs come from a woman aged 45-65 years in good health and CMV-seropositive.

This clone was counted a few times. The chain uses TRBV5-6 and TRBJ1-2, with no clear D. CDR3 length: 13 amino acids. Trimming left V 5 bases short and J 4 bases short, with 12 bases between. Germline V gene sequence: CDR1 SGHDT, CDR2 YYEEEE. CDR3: CASSLERRYGYTF. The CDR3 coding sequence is TGTGCCAGCAGTCTCGAGCGTCGCTATGGCTACACCTTC.

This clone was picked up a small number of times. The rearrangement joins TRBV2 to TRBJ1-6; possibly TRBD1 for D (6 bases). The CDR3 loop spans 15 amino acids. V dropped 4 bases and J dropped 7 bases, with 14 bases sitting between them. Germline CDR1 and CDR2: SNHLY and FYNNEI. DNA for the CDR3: TGTGCCAGCAGTGGGAGGACAGCTGTAAATTCACCCCTCCACTTT. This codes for CASSGRTAVNSPLHF.

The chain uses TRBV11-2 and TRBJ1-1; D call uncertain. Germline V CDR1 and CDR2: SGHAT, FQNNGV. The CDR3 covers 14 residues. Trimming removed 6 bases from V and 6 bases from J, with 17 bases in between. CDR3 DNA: TGTGCCAGCAGGCCATATCAGGCCGGCTCTGAAGCTTTCTTT. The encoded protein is CASRPYQAGSEAFF.

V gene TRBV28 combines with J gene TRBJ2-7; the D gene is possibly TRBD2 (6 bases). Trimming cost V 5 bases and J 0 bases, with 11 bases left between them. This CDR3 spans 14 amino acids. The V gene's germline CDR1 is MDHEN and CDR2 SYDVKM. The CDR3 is CASSPGLDSYEQYF. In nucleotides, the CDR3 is TGTGCCAGCAGTCCGGGACTCGACTCCTACGAGCAGTACTTC.

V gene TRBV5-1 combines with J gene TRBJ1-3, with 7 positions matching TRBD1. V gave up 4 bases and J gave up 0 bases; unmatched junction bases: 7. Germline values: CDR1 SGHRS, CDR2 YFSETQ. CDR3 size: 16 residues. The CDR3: CASSRSGGHSGNTIYF. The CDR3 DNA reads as TGCGCCAGCAGCAGATCAGGGGGGCACTCTGGAAACACCATATATTTT. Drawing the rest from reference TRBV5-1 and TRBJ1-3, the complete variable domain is KAGVTQTPRYLIKTRGQQVTLSCSPISGHRSVSWYQQTPGQGLQFLFEYFSETQRNKGNFPGRFSGRQFSNSRSEMNVSTLELGDSALYLCASSRSGGHSGNTIYFGEGSWLTVV.

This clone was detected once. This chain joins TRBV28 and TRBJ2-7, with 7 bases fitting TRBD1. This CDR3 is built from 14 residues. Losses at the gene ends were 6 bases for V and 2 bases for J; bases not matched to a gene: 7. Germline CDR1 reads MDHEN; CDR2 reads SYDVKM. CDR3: CASSRPGQTYEQYF. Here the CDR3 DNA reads TGTGCCAGCAGCCGACCGGGACAGACCTACGAGCAGTACTTC.

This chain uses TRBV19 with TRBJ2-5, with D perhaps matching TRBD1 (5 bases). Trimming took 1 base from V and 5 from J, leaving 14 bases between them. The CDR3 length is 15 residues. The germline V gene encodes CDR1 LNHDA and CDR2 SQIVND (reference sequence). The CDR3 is CASSIGTNAPETQYF. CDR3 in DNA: TGTGCCAGTAGTATAGGGACAAACGCCCCTGAGACCCAGTACTTC. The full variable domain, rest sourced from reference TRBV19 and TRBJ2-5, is DGGITQSPKYLFRKEGQNVTLSCEQNLNHDAMYWYRQDPGQGLRLIYYSQIVNDFQKGDIAEGYSVSREKKESFPLTVTSAQKNPTAFYLCASSIGTNAPETQYFGPGTRLLVL.

The CDR3 here is CASSQAGVRTKGYTF. CDR3 nucleotides: TGCGCCAGCAGCCAAGCGGGGGTAAGGACAAAAGGCTACACCTTC. The chain combines TRBV4-1 with TRBJ1-2; tentative D call: TRBD1 (5 bases). CDR1 MGHRA and CDR2 YSYEKL come from the germline V gene. Trimming shortened V by 1 base and J by 8 bases, and 17 bases separated the two germline ends. The CDR3 is 15 amino acids.

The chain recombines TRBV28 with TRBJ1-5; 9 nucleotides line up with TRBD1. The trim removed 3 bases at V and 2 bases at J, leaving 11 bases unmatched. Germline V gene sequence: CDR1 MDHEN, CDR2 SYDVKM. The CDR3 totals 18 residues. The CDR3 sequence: CASSLDTGGIKGNQPQHF. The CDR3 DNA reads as TGTGCCAGCAGTTTGGATACAGGGGGCATAAAAGGCAATCAGCCCCAGCATTTT. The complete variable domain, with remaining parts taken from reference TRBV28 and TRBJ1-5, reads DVKVTQSSRYLVKRTGEKVFLECVQDMDHENMFWYRQDPGLGLRLIYFSYDVKMKEKGDIPEGYSVSREKKERFSLILESASTNQTSMYLCASSLDTGGIKGNQPQHFGDGTRLSIL.

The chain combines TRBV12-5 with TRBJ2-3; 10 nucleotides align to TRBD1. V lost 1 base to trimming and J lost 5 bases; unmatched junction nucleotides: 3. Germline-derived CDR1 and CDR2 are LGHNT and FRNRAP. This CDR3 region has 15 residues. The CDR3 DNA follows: TGTGCTAGTGGTTTGGGGACAGGGGGTCGAGATACGCAGTATTTT. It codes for CASGLGTGGRDTQYF.

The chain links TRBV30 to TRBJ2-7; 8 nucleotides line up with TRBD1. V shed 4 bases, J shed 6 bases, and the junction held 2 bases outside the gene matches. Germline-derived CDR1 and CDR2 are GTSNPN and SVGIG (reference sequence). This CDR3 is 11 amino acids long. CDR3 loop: CAWTTGGEQYF. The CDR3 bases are TGTGCCTGGACTACAGGGGGCGAGCAGTACTTC.

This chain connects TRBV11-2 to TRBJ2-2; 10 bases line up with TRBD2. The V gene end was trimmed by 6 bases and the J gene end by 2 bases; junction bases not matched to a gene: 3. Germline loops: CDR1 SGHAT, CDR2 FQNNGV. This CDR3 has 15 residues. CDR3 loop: CASSRTSGNTGELFF. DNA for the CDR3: TGTGCCAGCAGTCGGACTAGCGGTAACACCGGGGAGCTGTTTTTT.

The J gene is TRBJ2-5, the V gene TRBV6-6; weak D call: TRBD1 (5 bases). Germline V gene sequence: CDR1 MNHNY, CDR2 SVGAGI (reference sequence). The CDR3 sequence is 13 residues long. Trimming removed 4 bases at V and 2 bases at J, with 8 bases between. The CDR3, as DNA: TGTGCCAGCAGTTCGGCAGGGCAAGAGACCCAGTACTTC. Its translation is CASSSAGQETQYF.

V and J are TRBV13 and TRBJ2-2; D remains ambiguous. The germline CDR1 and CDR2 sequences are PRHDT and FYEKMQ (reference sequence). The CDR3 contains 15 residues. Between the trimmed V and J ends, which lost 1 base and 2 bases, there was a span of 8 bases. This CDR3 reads CASSLAVPNTGELFF. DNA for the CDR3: TGTGCCAGCAGCTTAGCAGTTCCTAACACCGGGGAGCTGTTTTTT. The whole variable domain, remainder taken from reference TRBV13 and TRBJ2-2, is AAGVIQSPRHLIKEKRETATLKCYPIPRHDTVYWYQQGPGQDPQFLISFYEKMQSDKGSIPDRFSAQQFSDYHSELNMSSLELGDSALYFCASSLAVPNTGELFFGEGSRLTVL.

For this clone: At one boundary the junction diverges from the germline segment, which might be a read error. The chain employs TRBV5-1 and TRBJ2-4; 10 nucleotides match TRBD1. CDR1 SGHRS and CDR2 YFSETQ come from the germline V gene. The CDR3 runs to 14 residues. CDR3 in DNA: TGCGCCAGCAGCCTGGGGACAGGGGAAAACAGTCAGTACTTC. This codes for CASSLGTGENSQYF.

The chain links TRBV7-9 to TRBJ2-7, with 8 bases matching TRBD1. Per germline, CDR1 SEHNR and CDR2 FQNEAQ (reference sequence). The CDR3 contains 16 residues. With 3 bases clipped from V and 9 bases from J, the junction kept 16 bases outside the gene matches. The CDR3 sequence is CASSFDRGSGRSGQYF. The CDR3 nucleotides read TGTGCCAGCAGCTTCGACAGGGGATCGGGGCGCTCCGGGCAGTACTTC.

CDR3 in DNA: TGTGCCAGTAGGAGGGCAGGGGCCGGCGGGGAGCTGTTTTTT. Amino acids: CASRRAGAGGELFF. This rearrangement joins TRBV19 to TRBJ2-2, with D perhaps TRBD1 (6 bases). The CDR3 is 14 amino acids. Trimming left V 6 bases short and J 7 bases short, with 15 bases between. Germline V gene lookup returns CDR1 LNHDA and CDR2 SQIVND (reference sequence).

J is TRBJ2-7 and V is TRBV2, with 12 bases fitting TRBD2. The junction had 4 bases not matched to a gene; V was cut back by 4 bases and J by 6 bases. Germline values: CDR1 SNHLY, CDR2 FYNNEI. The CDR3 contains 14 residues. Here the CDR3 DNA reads TGTGCCAGCAGTGGGGCTAGCGGGAGGGTCGAGCAGTACTTC. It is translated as CASSGASGRVEQYF.

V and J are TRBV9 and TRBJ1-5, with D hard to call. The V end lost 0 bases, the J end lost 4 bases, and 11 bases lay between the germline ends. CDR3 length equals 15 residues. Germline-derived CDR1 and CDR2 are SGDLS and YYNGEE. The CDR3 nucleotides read TGTGCCAGCAGCGTAGATCCAGGTTCGAATCAGCCCCAGCATTTT. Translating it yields CASSVDPGSNQPQHF. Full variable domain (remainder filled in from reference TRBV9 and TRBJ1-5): DSGVTQTPKHLITATGQRVTLRCSPRSGDLSVYWYQQSLDQGLQFLIQYYNGEERAKGNILERFSAQQFPDLHSELNLSSLELGDSALYFCASSVDPGSNQPQHFGDGTRLSIL.

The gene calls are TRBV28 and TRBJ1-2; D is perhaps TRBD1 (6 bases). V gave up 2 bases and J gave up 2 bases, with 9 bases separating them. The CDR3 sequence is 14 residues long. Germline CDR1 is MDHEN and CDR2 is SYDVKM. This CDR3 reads CASSLEGVNYGYTF. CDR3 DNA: TGTGCCAGCAGTTTAGAGGGGGTGAACTATGGCTACACCTTC.

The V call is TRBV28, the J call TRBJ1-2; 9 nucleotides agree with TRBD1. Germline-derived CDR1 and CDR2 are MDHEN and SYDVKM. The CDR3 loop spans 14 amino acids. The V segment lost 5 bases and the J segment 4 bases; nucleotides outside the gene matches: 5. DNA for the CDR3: TGTGCCAGCAGTCTAGGGACAGGGACCTATGGCTACACCTTC. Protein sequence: CASSLGTGTYGYTF.

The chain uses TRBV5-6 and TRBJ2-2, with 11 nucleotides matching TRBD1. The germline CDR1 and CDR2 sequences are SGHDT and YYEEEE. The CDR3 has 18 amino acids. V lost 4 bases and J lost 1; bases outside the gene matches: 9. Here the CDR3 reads CASSQSRDRGWNTGELFF. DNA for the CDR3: TGTGCCAGCAGCCAGTCCCGGGACAGGGGGTGGAACACCGGGGAGCTGTTTTTT.

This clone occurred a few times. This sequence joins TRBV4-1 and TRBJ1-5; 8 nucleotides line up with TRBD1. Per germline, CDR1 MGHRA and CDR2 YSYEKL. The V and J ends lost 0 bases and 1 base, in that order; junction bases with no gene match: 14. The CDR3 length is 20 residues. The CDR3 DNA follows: TGCGCCAGCAGCCAAGACAACCCGGACAGGGCGGTTGGGAGCAATCAGCCCCAGCATTTT. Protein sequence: CASSQDNPDRAVGSNQPQHF.